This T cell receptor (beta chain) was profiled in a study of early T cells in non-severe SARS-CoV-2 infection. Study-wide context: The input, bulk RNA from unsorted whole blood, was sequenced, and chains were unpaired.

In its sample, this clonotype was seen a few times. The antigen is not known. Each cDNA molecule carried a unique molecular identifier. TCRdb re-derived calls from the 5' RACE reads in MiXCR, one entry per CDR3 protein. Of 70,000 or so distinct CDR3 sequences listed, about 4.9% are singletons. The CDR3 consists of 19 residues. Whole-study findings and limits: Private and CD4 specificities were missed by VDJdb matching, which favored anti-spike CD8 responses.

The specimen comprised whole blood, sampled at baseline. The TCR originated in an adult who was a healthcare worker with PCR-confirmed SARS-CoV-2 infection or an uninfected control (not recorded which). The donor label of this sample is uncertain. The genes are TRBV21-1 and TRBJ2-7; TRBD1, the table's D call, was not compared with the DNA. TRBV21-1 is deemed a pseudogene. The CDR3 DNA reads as TGTGCCAGCAGCAAGGAAGGGACAACCACGGGCCCAACTCTCTACGAGCAGTACTTC. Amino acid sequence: CASSKEGTTTGPTLYEQYF.